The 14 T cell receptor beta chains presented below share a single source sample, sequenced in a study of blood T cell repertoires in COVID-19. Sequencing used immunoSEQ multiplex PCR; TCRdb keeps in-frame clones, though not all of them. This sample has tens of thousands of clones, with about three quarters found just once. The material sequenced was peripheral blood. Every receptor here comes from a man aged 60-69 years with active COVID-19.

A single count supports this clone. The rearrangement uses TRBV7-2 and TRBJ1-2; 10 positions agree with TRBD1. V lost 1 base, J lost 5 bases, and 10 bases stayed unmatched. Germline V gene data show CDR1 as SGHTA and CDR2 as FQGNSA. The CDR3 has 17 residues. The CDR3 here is CASSLVSSGTGVYGYTF. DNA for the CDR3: TGTGCCAGCAGCTTAGTATCTTCCGGGACAGGGGTATATGGCTACACCTTC.

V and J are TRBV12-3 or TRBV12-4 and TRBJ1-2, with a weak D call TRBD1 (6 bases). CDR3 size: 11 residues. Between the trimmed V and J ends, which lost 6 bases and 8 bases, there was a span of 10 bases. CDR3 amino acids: CASSPGVGYTF. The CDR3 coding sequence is TGTGCCAGCAGCCCAGGGGTCGGCTACACCTTC.

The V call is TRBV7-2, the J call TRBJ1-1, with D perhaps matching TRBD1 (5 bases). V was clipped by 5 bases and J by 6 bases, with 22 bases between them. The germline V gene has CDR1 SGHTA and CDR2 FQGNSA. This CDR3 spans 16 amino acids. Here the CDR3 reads CASSPRGATWGAEAFF. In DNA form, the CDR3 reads TGTGCCAGCAGCCCCCGGGGTGCGACGTGGGGGGCTGAAGCTTTCTTT.

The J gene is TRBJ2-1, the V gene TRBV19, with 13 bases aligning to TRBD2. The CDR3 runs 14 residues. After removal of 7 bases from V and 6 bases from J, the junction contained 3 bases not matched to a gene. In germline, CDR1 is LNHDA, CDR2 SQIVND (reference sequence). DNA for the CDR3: TGTGCCAGTACTCGGACTAGCGGGAGCAATGAGCAGTTCTTC. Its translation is CASTRTSGSNEQFF.

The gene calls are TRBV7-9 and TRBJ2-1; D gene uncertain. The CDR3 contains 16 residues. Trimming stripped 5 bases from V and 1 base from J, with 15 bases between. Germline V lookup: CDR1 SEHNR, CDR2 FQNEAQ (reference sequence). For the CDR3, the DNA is TGTGCCAGCAGCCCTCTCCCGAGCAAGTCCTACAATGAGCAGTTCTTC. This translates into CASSPLPSKSYNEQFF.

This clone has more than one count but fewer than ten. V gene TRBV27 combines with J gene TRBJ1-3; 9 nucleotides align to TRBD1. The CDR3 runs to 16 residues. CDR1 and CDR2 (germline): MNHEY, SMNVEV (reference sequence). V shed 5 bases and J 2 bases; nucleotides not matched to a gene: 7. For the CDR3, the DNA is TGTGCCAGCAGTCCCGGGACAGGGAACACTGGAAACACCATATATTTT. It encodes CASSPGTGNTGNTIYF.

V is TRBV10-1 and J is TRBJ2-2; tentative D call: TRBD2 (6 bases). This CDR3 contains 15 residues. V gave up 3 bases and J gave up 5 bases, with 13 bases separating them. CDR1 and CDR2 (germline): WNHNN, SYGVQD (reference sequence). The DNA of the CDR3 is TGCGCCAGCAGTGATCGGGGGAAGCGGACCGGGGAGCTGTTTTTT. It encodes CASSDRGKRTGELFF.

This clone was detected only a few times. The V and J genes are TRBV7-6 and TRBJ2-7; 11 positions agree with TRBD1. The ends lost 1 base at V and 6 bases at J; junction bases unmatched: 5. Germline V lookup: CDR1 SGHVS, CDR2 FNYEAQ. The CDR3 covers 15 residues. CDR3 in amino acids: CASSLEDRGLGEQYF. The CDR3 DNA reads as TGTGCCAGCAGCTTAGAGGACAGGGGGCTAGGCGAGCAGTACTTC.

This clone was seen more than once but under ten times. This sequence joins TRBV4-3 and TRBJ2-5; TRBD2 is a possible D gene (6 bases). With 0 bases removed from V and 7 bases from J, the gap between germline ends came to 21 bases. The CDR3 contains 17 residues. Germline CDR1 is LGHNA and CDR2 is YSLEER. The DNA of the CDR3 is TGCGCCAGCAGCCAAGAGGCGGATAGCGGTTATGGGGGGACCCAGTACTTC. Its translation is CASSQEADSGYGGTQYF.

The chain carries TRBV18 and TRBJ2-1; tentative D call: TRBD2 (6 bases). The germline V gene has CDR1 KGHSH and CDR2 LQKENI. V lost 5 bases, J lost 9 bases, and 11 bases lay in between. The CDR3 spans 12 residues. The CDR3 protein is CASSSGLLEQFF. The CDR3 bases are TGTGCCAGCTCATCGGGACTTCTTGAGCAGTTCTTC.

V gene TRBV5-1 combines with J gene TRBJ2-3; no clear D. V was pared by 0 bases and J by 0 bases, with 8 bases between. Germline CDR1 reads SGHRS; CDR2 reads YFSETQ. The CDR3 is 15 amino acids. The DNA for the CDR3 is TGCGCCAGCAGCTTGGGGGCAGCTAGCACAGATACGCAGTATTTT. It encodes CASSLGAASTDTQYF.

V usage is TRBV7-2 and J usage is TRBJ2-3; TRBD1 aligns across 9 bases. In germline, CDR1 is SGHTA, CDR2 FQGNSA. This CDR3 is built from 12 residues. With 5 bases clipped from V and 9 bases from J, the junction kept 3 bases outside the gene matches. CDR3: CASSPGQGTQYF. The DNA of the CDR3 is TGTGCCAGCAGCCCTGGACAGGGGACGCAGTATTTT.

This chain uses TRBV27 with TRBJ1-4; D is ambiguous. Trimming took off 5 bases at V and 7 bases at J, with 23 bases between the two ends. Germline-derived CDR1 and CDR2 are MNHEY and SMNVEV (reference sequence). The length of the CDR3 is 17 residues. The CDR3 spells CASSPLMSSAGREKLFF. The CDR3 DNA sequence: TGTGCCAGCAGTCCCCTAATGTCGTCCGCTGGGCGTGAAAAACTGTTTTTT.

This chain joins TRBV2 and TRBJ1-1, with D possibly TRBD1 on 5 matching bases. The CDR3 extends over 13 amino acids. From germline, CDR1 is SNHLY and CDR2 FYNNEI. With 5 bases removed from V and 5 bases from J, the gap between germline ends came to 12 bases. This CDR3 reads CASSREGRTEAFF. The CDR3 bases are TGTGCCAGCAGTCGGGAGGGGAGGACTGAAGCTTTCTTT.